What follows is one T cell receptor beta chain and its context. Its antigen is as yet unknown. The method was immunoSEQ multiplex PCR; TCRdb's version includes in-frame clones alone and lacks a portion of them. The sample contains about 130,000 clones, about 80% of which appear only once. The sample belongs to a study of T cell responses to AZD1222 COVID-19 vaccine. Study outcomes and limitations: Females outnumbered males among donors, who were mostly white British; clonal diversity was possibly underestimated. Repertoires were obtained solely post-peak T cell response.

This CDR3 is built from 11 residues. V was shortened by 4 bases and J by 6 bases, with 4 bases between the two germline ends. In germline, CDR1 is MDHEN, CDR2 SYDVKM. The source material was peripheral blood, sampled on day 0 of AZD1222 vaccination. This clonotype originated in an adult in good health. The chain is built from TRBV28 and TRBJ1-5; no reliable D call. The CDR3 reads CASSSSQPQHF. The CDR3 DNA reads TGTGCCAGCAGTTCAAGTCAGCCCCAGCATTTT.